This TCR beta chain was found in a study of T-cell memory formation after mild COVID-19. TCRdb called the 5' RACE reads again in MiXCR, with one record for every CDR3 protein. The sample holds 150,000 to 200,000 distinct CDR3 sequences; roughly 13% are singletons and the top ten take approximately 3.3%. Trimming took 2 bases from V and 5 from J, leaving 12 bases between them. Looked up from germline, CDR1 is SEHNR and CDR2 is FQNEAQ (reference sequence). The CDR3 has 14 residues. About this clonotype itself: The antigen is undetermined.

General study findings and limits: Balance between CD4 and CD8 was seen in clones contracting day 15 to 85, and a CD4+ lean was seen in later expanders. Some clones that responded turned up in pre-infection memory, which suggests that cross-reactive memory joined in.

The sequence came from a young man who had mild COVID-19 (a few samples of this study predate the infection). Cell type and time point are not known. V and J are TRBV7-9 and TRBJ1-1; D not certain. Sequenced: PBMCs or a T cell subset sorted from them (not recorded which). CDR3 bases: TGTGCCAGCAGCTTACGAGGGAAGGATACTGAAGCTTTCTTT. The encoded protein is CASSLRGKDTEAFF.